This T cell receptor beta chain was sequenced in a study of T cell repertoires in cytomegalovirus infection. The study, taken as a whole, reports: Predominance within the ex vivo response was attributable to HLA-C-restricted CMV-specific TCR beta clonotypes.

Germline CDR1 is SGHTA and CDR2 is FQGNSA. J was trimmed by 4 bases and V by 0 bases; bases with no gene match: 3. This CDR3 has 15 amino acids. This clonotype was recorded at least ten times. Its antigen is still unknown. TCRdb ran MiXCR on the reads and lists one entry per CDR3 protein. The data contain 210,000 or so distinct CDR3 sequences, approximately 7% of them singletons. The receptor was isolated from a human donor in good health (CMV status not recorded). Some clones in this sample may be carry-over from other donors' samples. The rearrangement links TRBV7-2 to TRBJ1-5; 7 bases line up with TRBD1. Sequencing input: PBMCs. The CDR3 DNA is TGTGCCAGCAGCTTAGCACAGGGGCAAAATCAGCCCCAGCATTTT. The encoded protein is CASSLAQGQNQPQHF. Full variable domain (rest looked up from reference TRBV7-2 and TRBJ1-5): GAGVSQSPSNKVTEKGKDVELRCDPISGHTALYWYRQSLGQGLEFLIYFQGNSAPDKSGLPSDRFSAERTGGSVSTLTIQRTQQEDSAVYLCASSLAQGQNQPQHFGDGTRLSIL.